This T cell receptor (beta chain) appears in the sequencing data of a study of blood T cells in healthy people across ages (dated by TCRdb to the mid-2010s). With regard to the full study: In model experiments, roughly one uniquely barcoded TCR beta cDNA molecule per two T cells was captured by template switching. Using the same blood draw, the study looked at two additional independent replicas of 1 million unique cDNA reads for two donors, one aged 18 to 30 and the other aged 80 or older. Four age groups were formed from the donors: young (average roughly 15 years), middle-aged (approximately 40), aged (about 62) and long-lived (less than 85). Donors of different ages were randomly distributed across sequencing lanes to avoid experimental bias. Using deep sequencing normalized with unique cDNA molecular identifiers, the study measured how TCR beta repertoire diversity changes with age.

Comments on this clonotype: Its antigen is not yet known. The input lacks base qualities; no much larger clone sits a single base away.

The library was prepared using 5' RACE. For sequencing, an Illumina HiSeq 2500 was employed. A second PCR of roughly 7 to 11 cycles was performed with a sample-barcoded 5' primer and a J-beta primer mix. A template-switch 5' adaptor carrying 12 random nucleotides introduced a unique molecular identifier onto each TCR beta cDNA molecule. At least 2.5 million CDR3-containing paired-end reads were obtained from each sample. First-strand cDNA synthesis was performed from all RNA using the Mint cDNA synthesis kit, with priming by a TRBC-specific oligonucleotide. All cDNA was treated with uracil-DNA glycosylase and then went through a first 18-cycle PCR with the universal primers M1SS and BC2_uni_R. As for the authors' bioinformatics: For normalization, 1 million high-quality reads, each with a distinct molecular identifier, were randomly selected from each sample. Reads sharing molecular identifiers were discarded rather than binned into consensus sequences. MiTCR, with a Q25 quality threshold and the strictest error-elimination algorithm, was used for CDR3 identification, clonotype clustering and error correction. A nonparametric unseen species model with Euler transformation was used to estimate lower-bound total TCR beta diversity. Clones were called with MiXCR by TCRdb after fastp trimmed the public reads at Q25, and only in-frame beta chains were retained. Rows are combined by CDR3 protein, so each entry shows the most common genes and DNA. These V and J calls are TCRdb output, not the study's own analysis. For this sample the table gives under 2,000,000 distinct CDR3 sequences, of which less than 50% were detected only once. The ten largest clones capture 2.1% of the sample.

Spanning cysteine to phenylalanine, the CDR3 consists of 14 amino acids. The entry retains the CDR3 DNA only, 42 bases that are in frame from base 1. CDR1 and CDR2 were assigned from the germline V gene as MNHEY and SVGAGI. Trimmed from V: 8 bases; trimmed from J: 8 bases; junction bases lacking a gene match: 12. The research as a whole found: As age increased, observed TCR beta diversity per million T cells dropped in a roughly linear way, and a significant reduction was already evident by age around 41. Estimates of total diversity from one million sequenced T cells were regarded as lower bounds and underestimates. Compared with the aged group, the long-lived group had more naive CD4+ T cells, fewer expanded clones and increased TCR diversity, a pattern suggesting age selection. Because profiling used bulk unsorted PBMCs, naive and antigen-experienced compartments could not be compared conclusively. A strong correlation was found between observed TCR beta diversity and the percentage of naive T cells measured by flow cytometry. Because the CMV infection status of the donors was unknown, age-related changes in expanded clonotypes may potentially have been confounded.

Donors were a few dozen systemically healthy Caucasian individuals from Russia aged roughly 6 to 95 years. Approximately 10 milliliters of peripheral blood were collected from each donor into EDTA-treated Vacutainer tubes. PBMCs were isolated by Ficoll-Paque density-gradient centrifugation, with at least 6.5 million obtained per sample. Trizol reagent was used to extract total RNA from PBMCs, with at least 6 micrograms per sample. Naive CD45RAhigh/CD27high T cell percentages were measured by flow cytometry on a PBMC aliquot from every donor. The source of this sequence is a woman between 40 and 50 years old in good health. Recombination connected TRBV6-5 to TRBJ1-2, with 9 bases matching TRBD1. The sample comprised blood. The nucleotide sequence reads as follows: TGTGCCAGCGTCTCGACAGGGGGGAGTGGAGGCTACACCTTC. This codes for CASVSTGGSGGYTF.